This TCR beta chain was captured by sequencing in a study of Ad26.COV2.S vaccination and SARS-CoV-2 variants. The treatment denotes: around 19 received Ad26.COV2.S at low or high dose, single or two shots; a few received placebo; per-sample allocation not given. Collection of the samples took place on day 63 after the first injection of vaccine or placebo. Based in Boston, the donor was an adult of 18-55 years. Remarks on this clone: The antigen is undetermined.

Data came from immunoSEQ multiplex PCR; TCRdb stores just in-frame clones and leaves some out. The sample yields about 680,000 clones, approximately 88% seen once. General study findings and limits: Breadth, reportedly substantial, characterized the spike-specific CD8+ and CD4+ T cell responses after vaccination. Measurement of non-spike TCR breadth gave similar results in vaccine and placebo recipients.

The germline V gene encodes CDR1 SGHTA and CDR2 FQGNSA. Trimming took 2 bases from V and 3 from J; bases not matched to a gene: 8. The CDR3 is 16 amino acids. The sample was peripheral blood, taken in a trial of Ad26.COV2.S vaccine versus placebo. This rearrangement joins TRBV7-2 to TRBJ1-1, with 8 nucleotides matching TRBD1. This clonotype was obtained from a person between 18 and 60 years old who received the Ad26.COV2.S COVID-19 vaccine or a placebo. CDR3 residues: CASSLTTGEGHTEAFF. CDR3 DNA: TGTGCCAGCAGCTTAACGACAGGGGAAGGGCACACTGAAGCTTTCTTT. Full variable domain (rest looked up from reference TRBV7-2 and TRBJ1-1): GAGVSQSPSNKVTEKGKDVELRCDPISGHTALYWYRQSLGQGLEFLIYFQGNSAPDKSGLPSDRFSAERTGGSVSTLTIQRTQQEDSAVYLCASSLTTGEGHTEAFFGQGTRLTVV.